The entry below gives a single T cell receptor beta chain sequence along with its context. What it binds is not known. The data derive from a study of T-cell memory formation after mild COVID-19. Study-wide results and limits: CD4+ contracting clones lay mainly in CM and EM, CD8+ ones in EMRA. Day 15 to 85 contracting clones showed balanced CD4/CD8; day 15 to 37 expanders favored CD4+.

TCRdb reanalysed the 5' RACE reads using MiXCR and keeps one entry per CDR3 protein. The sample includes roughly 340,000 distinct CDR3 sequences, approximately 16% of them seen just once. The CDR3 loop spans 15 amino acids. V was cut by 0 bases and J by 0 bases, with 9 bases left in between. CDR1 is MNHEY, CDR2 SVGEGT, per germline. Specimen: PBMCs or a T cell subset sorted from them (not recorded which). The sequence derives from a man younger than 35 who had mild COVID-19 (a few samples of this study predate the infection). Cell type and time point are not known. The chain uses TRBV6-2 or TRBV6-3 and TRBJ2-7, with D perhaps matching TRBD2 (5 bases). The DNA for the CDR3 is TGTGCCAGCAGTTACTCGATTGGGAGCTCCTACGAGCAGTACTTC. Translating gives CASSYSIGSSYEQYF.